The clone carrying this T cell receptor beta chain was counted only a few times. What it recognizes is unknown. Over 18 months, lack of ophthalmopathy progression marked Graves' hyperthyroidism as stable. Hyperthyroidism in the patients, aged 18 to 65, was newly diagnosed and under 2 months in duration. Diagnoses were made from clinical symptoms, serum measures (thyroxine and TRAb), thyroid ultrasound and orbital computed tomography. It was RNA transcripts that yielded the amplified TCR beta CDR3 regions. During a first-round RT-PCR of the TCR CDR3, the HTBI primer set was used. TCRdb passed the multiplex PCR reads through MiXCR, listing each CDR3 protein once. The table shows about 480,000 distinct CDR3 sequences, with approximately 14% occurring only once. Trimming cost V 4 bases and J 1 base; bases outside gene matches: 15. The CDR3 has 18 amino acids. Germline V gives CDR1 LGHDT, CDR2 YNNKEL (reference sequence).

These data come from a study of T cells in Graves' hyperthyroidism and ophthalmopathy. Study-level findings and limits: The majority of expanded thyroid clonotypes above 0.001 also appeared in blood.

Sequencing used blood. The clonotype was recovered from a woman under 30 with Graves' hyperthyroidism. This sequence joins TRBV3-1 and TRBJ2-7; TRBD2 matches at 8 bases. CDR3 residues: CASSLRPASSGSSYEQYF. The DNA of the CDR3 is TGTGCCAGCAGCCTCCGGCCAGCCTCTAGCGGGTCGTCCTACGAGCAGTACTTC.